Shown below are 22 T cell receptor beta chains from a single sample sequenced in a study of T cells expressing NK-cell markers. TCRdb processed the 5' RACE reads again and assigns one entry to each CDR3 protein, with no DNA. The sample's table shows 400,000 or so distinct CDR3 sequences. The sample taken for sequencing was blood T cells: a sorted CD56 or NKG2C T cell subset, CD4+ or CD8+ T cells, or bulk PBMC T cells (not recorded which). Receptor source: a woman aged 50 to 65 in good health.

The chain carries TRBV25-1 and TRBJ2-1; TCRdb outputs TRBD2, but without DNA this stays unchecked. CDR1 is MGHDK, CDR2 SYGVNS, per germline. The CDR3 is made up of 16 amino acids. This CDR3 is CASSETGTSVSNEQFF. Full variable domain (rest looked up from reference TRBV25-1 and TRBJ2-1): EADIYQTPRYLVIGTGKKITLECSQTMGHDKMYWYQQDPGMELHLIHYSYGVNSTEKGDLSSESTVSRIRTEHFPLTLESARPSHTSQYLCASSETGTSVSNEQFFGPGTRLTVL.

V usage is TRBV6-6 and J usage is TRBJ2-1; TCRdb lists TRBD1, though no DNA is available to test this call. Germline V gives CDR1 MNHNY, CDR2 SVGAGI (reference sequence). This CDR3 spans 14 amino acids. The CDR3 is CASSPPRQGQEQFF.

The chain links TRBV7-9 to TRBJ2-1; TCRdb designates TRBD1, a call that cannot be tested without DNA. The CDR3 contains 19 residues. Germline assignment: CDR1 SEHNR and CDR2 FQNEAQ (reference sequence). The CDR3 sequence is CASSKLWRTRASSYNEQFF.

This chain uses TRBV15 with TRBJ2-7; TCRdb selects TRBD2, and the lack of DNA leaves this call unchecked. This CDR3 has 14 amino acids. Germline CDR1 LNHNV, CDR2 YYDKDF (reference sequence). This CDR3 is CATSYSGGDYEQYF. Full variable domain (outside the CDR3, taken from reference TRBV15 and TRBJ2-7): DAMVIQNPRYQVTQFGKPVTLSCSQTLNHNVMYWYQQKSSQAPKLLFHYYDKDFNNEADTPDNFQSRRPNTSFCFLDIRSPGLGDTAMYLCATSYSGGDYEQYFGPGTRLTVT.

The chain couples TRBV5-1 to TRBJ1-6. Germline CDR1 is SGHRS and CDR2 is YFSETQ. The CDR3 runs to 16 residues. CDR3 sequence reads: CASSSQFGLDNSPLHF.

The chain combines TRBV7-3 with TRBJ2-1; TCRdb lists TRBD1, though no DNA is available to test this call. Germline V gives CDR1 SGHTA, CDR2 FQGTGA. This CDR3 is 19 amino acids long. The CDR3 here is CASSLKALLRDRDYNEQFF.

V is TRBV7-3 and J is TRBJ2-1; without DNA, the TCRdb call of TRBD1 cannot be checked. The CDR3 spans 16 residues. Per the germline V gene, CDR1 is SGHTA and CDR2 is FQGTGA. The CDR3 sequence: CASSLLGGGNENEQFF.

The chain has TRBV12-3 or TRBV12-4 and TRBJ2-3. CDR3 length: 15 amino acids. This CDR3 is CASSSTVHTADTQYF.

The chain is built from TRBV21-1 and TRBJ1-3; TCRdb picks TRBD1, but there is no DNA to check that call. TRBV21-1 is a pseudogene. This CDR3 has 15 amino acids. CDR3 region: CASSNRARGGNTIYF.

The chain has TRBV11-1 and TRBJ1-6. The CDR3 contains 14 residues. CDR1 SGHAT and CDR2 FQDESV come from the germline V gene (reference sequence). The CDR3 region is CASSLTGYNSPLHF.

The chain combines TRBV24-1 with TRBJ2-3; absent DNA, TCRdb's TRBD2 call cannot be checked. Germline V gene data show CDR1 as KGHDR and CDR2 as SFDVKD. CDR3 length equals 12 residues. CDR3 protein: CATGLPSDTQYF.

V gene TRBV12-3 or TRBV12-4 combines with J gene TRBJ2-1; TCRdb gives TRBD2 as the D gene, but with no DNA this cannot be confirmed. CDR3 length: 16 amino acids. CDR3 sequence: CASSLRRGTSGKEQFF.

The rearrangement links TRBV5-6 to TRBJ2-7; as DNA is missing, the TRBD2 call by TCRdb cannot be tested. Germline V gene lookup returns CDR1 SGHDT and CDR2 YYEEEE. CDR3 length: 15 amino acids. This CDR3 reads CASSLGLGLGVEQYF.

The CDR3 here is CASSQWVHYEQYF. The rearrangement links TRBV4-1 to TRBJ2-7. Germline loops: CDR1 MGHRA, CDR2 YSYEKL. The CDR3 contains 13 residues.

This chain connects TRBV7-8 to TRBJ2-1; TCRdb returns TRBD1, unconfirmable since there is no DNA. The CDR3 spans 12 residues. From germline, CDR1 is SGHVS and CDR2 FQNEAQ. This CDR3 is CASSLSTGEKFF.

V gene TRBV6-5 combines with J gene TRBJ2-1. Germline V gene lookup returns CDR1 MNHEY and CDR2 SVGAGI. The CDR3 spans 15 residues. The CDR3 is CASSYEGRTYNEQFF.

V gene TRBV19 combines with J gene TRBJ1-1; the D gene TCRdb calls, TRBD1, cannot be checked with no DNA. The V gene's germline CDR1 is LNHDA and CDR2 SQIVND (reference sequence). There are 13 residues in the CDR3. The CDR3 sequence is CASRDRERTEAFF.

The chain has TRBV30 and TRBJ1-1; TCRdb outputs TRBD1, but without DNA this stays unchecked. The CDR3 runs to 14 residues. Germline lookup yields CDR1 GTSNPN and CDR2 SVGIG (reference sequence). CDR3: CAWSLWIRGAEAFF.

V is TRBV20-1 and J is TRBJ2-1; TCRdb's D call, TRBD2, is unchecked because there is no DNA. Germline CDR1 is DFQATT and CDR2 is SNEGSKA (reference sequence). CDR3 length equals 12 residues. This CDR3 reads CSATRERNEQFF.

The chain carries TRBV12-3 or TRBV12-4 and TRBJ1-2; TCRdb picks TRBD1, but there is no DNA to check that call. CDR3 length: 15 residues. The CDR3: CASSLGGVSNYGYTF.

This chain joins TRBV15 and TRBJ1-3. The CDR3 covers 15 residues. In germline, CDR1 is LNHNV, CDR2 YYDKDF (reference sequence). The CDR3 sequence: CATSRDDPLRNTIYF. The full variable domain, in which reference TRBV15 and TRBJ1-3 provide the parts outside the CDR3, is DAMVIQNPRYQVTQFGKPVTLSCSQTLNHNVMYWYQQKSSQAPKLLFHYYDKDFNNEADTPDNFQSRRPNTSFCFLDIRSPGLGDTAMYLCATSRDDPLRNTIYFGEGSWLTVV.

The chain uses TRBV7-9 and TRBJ1-1; TCRdb's D call of TRBD1 is untestable without DNA. The germline V gene has CDR1 SEHNR and CDR2 FQNEAQ (reference sequence). The CDR3 has 14 residues. The chain's CDR3 is CASSSRGVGTEAFF.